This TCR beta chain came from a study of cytomegalovirus exposure and HLA in healthy donors. The PCR used 60 Vbeta and 13 Jbeta primers. Measured with immunoSEQ multiplex PCR; TCRdb has only the in-frame clones, and not every one. The sample carries some 150,000 clones, roughly 79% recorded once. CDR1 SGDLS and CDR2 YYNGEE come from the germline V gene. The CDR3 has 14 residues. Deletions cut 0 bases from V and 5 bases from J, with 11 bases between. Sequencing used PBMCs. The V gene is TRBV9, the J gene TRBJ1-1; D is unresolved. This sequence was found in a woman aged 40 to 50 in good health and CMV-seronegative. The CDR3 loop is CASSVEPRGTEAFF. The CDR3 region has the DNA TGTGCCAGCAGCGTAGAACCGCGGGGAACTGAAGCTTTCTTT.